This T cell receptor (beta chain) derives from a study of blood T cells in healthy people across ages. Study overall: Template switching picked up about one barcoded beta molecule for each two T cells. General study findings and limits: PBMCs left unsorted prevented a conclusive naive versus antigen-experienced comparison.

In the case of this clonotype: The target antigen is unknown.

Trimming pared 1 base from V and 4 bases from J, leaving 10 bases between. Germline CDR1 reads SGHVS; CDR2 reads FNYEAQ. The CDR3 sequence is 14 residues long. A sample-barcoded 5' primer and a J-beta primer mix were used in a second PCR of roughly 7 to 11 cycles. TCRdb fed the 5' RACE reads into MiXCR, producing one record per CDR3 protein. The sample includes 650,000 to 800,000 distinct CDR3 sequences, approximately 52% of them seen just once. The source of this sequence is a woman older than 75 in good health. Sequencing was carried out using blood. The chain employs TRBV7-6 and TRBJ2-5; D uncertain. The CDR3 nucleotides read TGTGCCAGCAGCTTAGGTCCCCAAGGAGAGACCCAGTACTTC. Protein: CASSLGPQGETQYF.